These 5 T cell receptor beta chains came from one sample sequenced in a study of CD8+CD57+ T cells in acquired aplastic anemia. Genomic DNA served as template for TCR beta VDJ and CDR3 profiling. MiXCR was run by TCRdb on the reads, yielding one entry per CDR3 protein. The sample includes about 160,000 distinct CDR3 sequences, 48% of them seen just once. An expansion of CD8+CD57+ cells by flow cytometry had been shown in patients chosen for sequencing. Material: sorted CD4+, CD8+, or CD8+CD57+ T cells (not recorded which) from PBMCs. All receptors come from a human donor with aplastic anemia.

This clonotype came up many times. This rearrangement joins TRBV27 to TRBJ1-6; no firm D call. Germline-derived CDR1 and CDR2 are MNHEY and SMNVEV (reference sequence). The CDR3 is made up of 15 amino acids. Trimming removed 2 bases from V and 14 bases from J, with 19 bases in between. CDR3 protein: CASSLAIVDMSALHF. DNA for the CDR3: TGTGCCAGCAGTTTAGCTATTGTGGATATGTCGGCCCTCCACTTT.

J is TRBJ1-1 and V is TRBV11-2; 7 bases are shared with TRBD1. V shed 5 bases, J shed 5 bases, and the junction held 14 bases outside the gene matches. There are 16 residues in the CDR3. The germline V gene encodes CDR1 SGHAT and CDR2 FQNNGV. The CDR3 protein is CASSPRGTGVGTEAFF. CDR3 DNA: TGTGCCAGCAGCCCGAGGGGAACAGGGGTGGGTACTGAAGCTTTCTTT. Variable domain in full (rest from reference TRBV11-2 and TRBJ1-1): EAGVAQSPRYKIIEKRQSVAFWCNPISGHATLYWYQQILGQGPKLLIQFQNNGVVDDSQLPKDRFSAERLKGVDSTLKIQPAKLEDSAVYLCASSPRGTGVGTEAFFGQGTRLTVV.

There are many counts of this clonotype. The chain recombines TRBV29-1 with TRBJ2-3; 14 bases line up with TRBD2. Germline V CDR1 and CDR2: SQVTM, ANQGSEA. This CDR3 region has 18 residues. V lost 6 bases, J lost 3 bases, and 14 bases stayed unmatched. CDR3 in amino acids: CSVGGTSGRGLKTDTQYF. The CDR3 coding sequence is TGCAGCGTAGGCGGGACTAGCGGGAGAGGATTGAAGACAGATACGCAGTATTTT.

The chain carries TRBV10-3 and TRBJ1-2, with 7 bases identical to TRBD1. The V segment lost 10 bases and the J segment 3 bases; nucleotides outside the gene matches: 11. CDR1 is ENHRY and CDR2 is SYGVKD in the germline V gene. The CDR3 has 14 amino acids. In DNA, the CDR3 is TGTGCCAGCGGAAACAGGGGAAATGACTATGGCTACACCTTC. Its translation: CASGNRGNDYGYTF.

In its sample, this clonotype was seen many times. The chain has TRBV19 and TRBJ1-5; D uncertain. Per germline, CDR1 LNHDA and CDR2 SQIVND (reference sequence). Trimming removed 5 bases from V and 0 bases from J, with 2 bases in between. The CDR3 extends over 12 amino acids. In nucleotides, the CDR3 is TGTGCCAGTAGTCTTAGCAATCAGCCCCAGCATTTT. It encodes CASSLSNQPQHF.